Shown below are 23 T cell receptor beta chains from a single sample sequenced in a study of blood T cell repertoires in COVID-19 (TCRdb year 2020). The receptor library was made with the immunoSEQ multiplex PCR assay. TCRdb took over this immuneACCESS table, retaining in-frame rearrangements with V and J assigned. Such tables are incomplete; in checked studies, under half of the missing clones stem from an unresolved V gene, and the remainder is unexplained. The sample table shows 150,000 or so clones, and 80% to 90% are seen once. The ten biggest clones cover roughly an eighth of the sample. Sequencing used peripheral blood. These receptor sequences come from a man aged 18 to 30 with COVID-19, enrolled during active disease.

This clone was counted a single time. The chain recombines TRBV9 with TRBJ1-6, with TRBD1 matching over 9 bases. The CDR3 runs 17 residues. Germline V gene data show CDR1 as SGDLS and CDR2 as YYNGEE. J lost 8 bases, V lost 3 bases, and 12 bases had no gene match. CDR3 bases: TGTGCCAGCAGCGCCTCCGGTTGGACAGGGGAACATTCACCCCTCCACTTT. Translating it yields CASSASGWTGEHSPLHF. The full variable domain, rest sourced from reference TRBV9 and TRBJ1-6, is DSGVTQTPKHLITATGQRVTLRCSPRSGDLSVYWYQQSLDQGLQFLIQYYNGEERAKGNILERFSAQQFPDLHSELNLSSLELGDSALYFCASSASGWTGEHSPLHFGNGTRLTVT.

The chain employs TRBV28 and TRBJ1-1, with D perhaps TRBD1 (5 bases). The germline gives CDR1 MDHEN, CDR2 SYDVKM. Trimming pared 4 bases from V and 0 bases from J, leaving 15 bases between. The CDR3 is 16 residues long. CDR3 region: CASSSSLRVVNTEAFF. CDR3 nucleotides: TGTGCCAGCAGTTCGAGCCTCAGGGTAGTGAACACTGAAGCTTTCTTT.

In its sample, this clone was seen a few times. This chain uses TRBV2 with TRBJ1-5; D call uncertain. The CDR3 loop spans 14 amino acids. Germline CDR1 and CDR2: SNHLY and FYNNEI. Trimming took off 4 bases at V and 4 bases at J, with 11 bases between the two ends. The CDR3 protein is CASSGSSFNQPQHF. CDR3 bases: TGTGCCAGCAGTGGGAGCAGCTTTAATCAGCCCCAGCATTTT.

J is TRBJ2-7 and V is TRBV5-1; the match to TRBD1 covers 8 bases. The CDR3 is 13 amino acids. Germline V lookup: CDR1 SGHRS, CDR2 YFSETQ. Trimming at V came to 4 bases and at J to 2 bases, leaving 2 bases not matched to a gene. CDR3 residues: CASSMDRAYEQYF. The CDR3 nucleotides read TGCGCCAGCAGCATGGACAGGGCCTACGAGCAGTACTTC.

V usage is TRBV27 and J usage is TRBJ2-1; 10 bases are shared with TRBD2. V dropped 4 bases and J dropped 9; count of bases not matched to a gene: 12. The V gene's germline CDR1 is MNHEY and CDR2 SMNVEV (reference sequence). This CDR3 comprises 16 residues. The CDR3 region has the DNA TGTGCCAGCAGTTCCCCCCGCCTACTAGCGGGAATTGAGCAGTTCTTC. Protein: CASSSPRLLAGIEQFF.

The chain has TRBV19 and TRBJ1-1, with D uncertain. Per germline, CDR1 LNHDA and CDR2 SQIVND (reference sequence). V was pared by 5 bases and J by 7 bases, with 17 bases between. This CDR3 is built from 14 residues. The CDR3 region is CASSARTPGIEAFF. In DNA form, the CDR3 reads TGTGCCAGTAGTGCCCGGACTCCGGGGATTGAAGCTTTCTTT.

The chain carries TRBV5-1 and TRBJ2-5, with 13 bases identical to TRBD2. Germline V gives CDR1 SGHRS, CDR2 YFSETQ. The CDR3 spans 18 residues. Losses at the gene ends were 1 base for V and 4 bases for J; bases not matched to a gene: 10. The CDR3 loop reads CASSLRGTSGAEGETQYF. The CDR3 region has the DNA TGCGCCAGCAGCTTGAGGGGGACTAGCGGGGCGGAGGGAGAGACCCAGTACTTC.

The J gene is TRBJ2-3, the V gene TRBV5-1; the match to TRBD2 covers 9 bases. Trimming took 4 bases from V and 6 from J; bases not matched to a gene: 6. The germline CDR1 and CDR2 sequences are SGHRS and YFSETQ. CDR3 length equals 14 residues. The CDR3 here is CASSPLAGLDTQYF. CDR3 DNA sequence: TGCGCCAGCAGCCCGCTAGCGGGACTGGATACGCAGTATTTT. Variable domain in full (rest from reference TRBV5-1 and TRBJ2-3): KAGVTQTPRYLIKTRGQQVTLSCSPISGHRSVSWYQQTPGQGLQFLFEYFSETQRNKGNFPGRFSGRQFSNSRSEMNVSTLELGDSALYLCASSPLAGLDTQYFGPGTRLTVL.

The genes are TRBV23-1 and TRBJ1-1, with D uncertain. TRBV23-1 is filed as an ORF, its function uncertain. V was cut by 0 bases and J by 4 bases, with 3 bases left in between. This CDR3 spans 12 amino acids. The CDR3, as DNA: TGCGCCAGCAGTCAATCGAGCACTGAAGCTTTCTTT. Its translation is CASSQSSTEAFF.

The chain carries TRBV29-1 and TRBJ1-5; TRBD1 aligns across 7 bases. This CDR3 is built from 12 residues. The germline gives CDR1 SQVTM, CDR2 ANQGSEA. V lost 7 bases to trimming and J lost 0 bases; unmatched junction nucleotides: 0. This CDR3 is CSAGGSNQPQHF. CDR3 nucleotides: TGCAGCGCAGGGGGTAGCAATCAGCCCCAGCATTTT.

The count of this clone is one. The CDR3 is CASSPGLAVSYEQYF. The CDR3 coding sequence is TGCGCCAGCAGCCCGGGACTAGCGGTGTCCTACGAGCAGTACTTC. This rearrangement joins TRBV5-1 to TRBJ2-7; 11 nucleotides align to TRBD2. Trimming removed 4 bases from V and 1 base from J; junction bases left unmatched: 4. CDR3 size: 15 residues. The germline gives CDR1 SGHRS, CDR2 YFSETQ.

The chain carries TRBV5-1 and TRBJ2-3; 11 bases agree with TRBD2. Germline CDR1 is SGHRS and CDR2 is YFSETQ. The V and J ends lost 4 bases and 6 bases, in that order; junction bases with no gene match: 13. The CDR3 has 17 amino acids. CDR3 in DNA: TGCGCCAGCAGCCCCCGGGGCCTAGCGGGGGGCGGGGATACGCAGTATTTT. Its translation is CASSPRGLAGGGDTQYF.

The chain recombines TRBV2 with TRBJ2-2, with 11 bases identical to TRBD2. The germline V gene has CDR1 SNHLY and CDR2 FYNNEI. V dropped 7 bases and J dropped 2; count of bases not matched to a gene: 6. There are 16 residues in the CDR3. The CDR3: CASTATSGANTGELFF. The CDR3 DNA reads as TGTGCCAGCACCGCGACTAGCGGGGCCAACACCGGGGAGCTGTTTTTT. Together with reference TRBV2 and TRBJ2-2, the CDR3 gives the full variable domain: EPEVTQTPSHQVTQMGQEVILRCVPISNHLYFYWYRQILGQKVEFLVSFYNNEISEKSEIFDDQFSVERPDGSNFTLKIRSTKLEDSAMYFCASTATSGANTGELFFGEGSRLTVL.

The rearrangement joins TRBV10-3 to TRBJ2-3; D is perhaps TRBD1 (5 bases). The CDR3 has 12 amino acids. Germline V lookup: CDR1 ENHRY, CDR2 SYGVKD. Trimming pared 6 bases from V and 8 bases from J, leaving 12 bases between. CDR3 nucleotides: TGTGCCATCAGCCAGGGTATAGGTACGCAGTATTTT. Its protein is CAISQGIGTQYF.

In regard to this clone: A read error may account for a junction end that differs from germline. V usage is TRBV5-1 and J usage is TRBJ1-4; 8 positions agree with TRBD1. In germline, CDR1 is SGHRS, CDR2 YFSETQ. This CDR3 has 13 amino acids. The CDR3 loop is CASRPDRDEKLLF. CDR3 DNA sequence: TGCGCCAGCAGACCGGACAGGGATGAAAAACTGCTTTTT.

This chain joins TRBV19 and TRBJ1-2; 8 nucleotides align to TRBD1. V lost 10 bases and J lost 2; bases outside the gene matches: 3. From germline, CDR1 is LNHDA and CDR2 SQIVND (reference sequence). This CDR3 has 12 residues. The CDR3 nucleotides are TGTGCCACGACAGGGGCCAACTATGGCTACACCTTC. Amino acids: CATTGANYGYTF.

This chain uses TRBV5-8 with TRBJ2-7; TRBD1 might be the D (5 bases). The CDR3 contains 13 residues. The V gene lost 4 bases and the J gene lost 0 bases, with 8 bases spanning the gap. CDR1 and CDR2 from the germline V gene are SGHTS and YDEGEE. The CDR3 loop reads CASSPQGSYEQYF. As DNA, the CDR3 is TGTGCCAGCAGCCCCCAGGGCTCCTACGAGCAGTACTTC.

The V call is TRBV5-1, the J call TRBJ2-1; unclear D gene. The CDR3 has 14 amino acids. Per the germline V gene, CDR1 is SGHRS and CDR2 is YFSETQ. V shed 1 base and J shed 4 bases, with 9 bases lying between them. The CDR3 loop reads CASSLYGGYNEQFF. DNA for the CDR3: TGCGCCAGCAGCTTGTATGGCGGTTACAATGAGCAGTTCTTC.

This chain joins TRBV9 and TRBJ2-1; unclear D gene. Germline CDR1 is SGDLS and CDR2 is YYNGEE. The CDR3 has 14 amino acids. The V gene lost 0 bases and the J gene lost 7 bases, with 11 bases spanning the gap. The CDR3 spells CASSVAGFGNEQFF. CDR3 sequence (DNA): TGTGCCAGCAGCGTAGCCGGGTTCGGAAATGAGCAGTTCTTC.

This clone has a handful of counts. V gene TRBV19 combines with J gene TRBJ2-1; TRBD1 aligns across 7 bases. The length of the CDR3 is 15 residues. Germline values: CDR1 LNHDA, CDR2 SQIVND (reference sequence). J lost 6 bases, V lost 3 bases, and 8 bases had no gene match. CDR3 DNA: TGTGCCAGTAGTATCGAGGGACAGAGTATCAATGAGCAGTTCTTC. Encoded protein: CASSIEGQSINEQFF.

The rearrangement links TRBV27 to TRBJ1-2; TRBD1 aligns across 7 bases. V was clipped by 7 bases and J by 6 bases; unmatched bases: 14. Germline V lookup: CDR1 MNHEY, CDR2 SMNVEV (reference sequence). The CDR3 has 15 residues. Written as DNA, the CDR3 is TGTGCCAGCAAAAAGATCGACAGGGCGGAGGATGGCTACACCTTC. Translating it yields CASKKIDRAEDGYTF.

The gene calls are TRBV11-3 and TRBJ2-1; D gene uncertain. The germline gives CDR1 SGHNT, CDR2 YENEEA. The CDR3 totals 13 residues. The germline V and J ends were trimmed by 0 bases and 7 bases, with 7 bases remaining between them. This chain's CDR3 is CASSLEFRNEQFF. In nucleotides, the CDR3 is TGTGCCAGCAGCTTAGAATTCAGGAATGAGCAGTTCTTC.

The chain uses TRBV9 and TRBJ2-2, with no clear D. The CDR3 extends over 15 amino acids. V lost 4 bases, J lost 2 bases, and 12 bases lay in between. CDR1 is SGDLS, CDR2 YYNGEE, per germline. CDR3 in amino acids: CASSTGVFNTGELFF. CDR3 nucleotides: TGTGCCAGCAGCACTGGTGTCTTCAACACCGGGGAGCTGTTTTTT.